A single sample gave rise to the 25 T cell receptor beta chains below, sequenced in a study of Ad26.COV2.S vaccination and SARS-CoV-2 variants (dated by TCRdb to the early 2020s). The method behind the library was the immunoSEQ multiplex PCR assay. TCRdb provides this immuneACCESS table in a form limited to in-frame rearrangements. Some clones are lacking; in checked studies, under half of them reflect an unresolved V gene, and why the rest are absent is not known. This sample gives around 300,000 clones in total; 80% to 90% of them show up just once. Just under 5% of the sample is taken by the ten largest. The sample's treatment or condition label, in plain terms: some 20 received Ad26.COV2.S at low or high dose, single or two shots; about five received placebo; per-sample allocation not given. For vaccine and placebo recipients, repertoires were sequenced using samples collected on day 63 after the first injection.

This material consisted of peripheral blood, taken in a trial of Ad26.COV2.S vaccine versus placebo. The source is a person aged 18-65 years who received the Ad26.COV2.S COVID-19 vaccine or a placebo.

The chain has TRBV4-3 and TRBJ2-2; D is perhaps TRBD1 (6 bases). Per the germline V gene, CDR1 is LGHNA and CDR2 is YSLEER. V shed 2 bases and J shed 2 bases, with 12 bases lying between them. The CDR3 is 16 residues long. In DNA, the CDR3 is TGCGCCAGCAGCCAATTCCAGGGACAAAACACCGGGGAGCTGTTTTTT. Residues: CASSQFQGQNTGELFF.

V is TRBV2 and J is TRBJ2-1, with D tentatively TRBD2 (5 bases). The V end lost 7 bases, the J end lost 0 bases, and 10 bases lay between the germline ends. The CDR3 is 14 residues long. Germline-derived CDR1 and CDR2 are SNHLY and FYNNEI. The CDR3 sequence is CASNPGSSYNEQFF. CDR3 DNA sequence: TGTGCCAGCAATCCGGGAAGCTCCTACAATGAGCAGTTCTTC. Full variable domain (missing parts from reference TRBV2 and TRBJ2-1): EPEVTQTPSHQVTQMGQEVILRCVPISNHLYFYWYRQILGQKVEFLVSFYNNEISEKSEIFDDQFSVERPDGSNFTLKIRSTKLEDSAMYFCASNPGSSYNEQFFGPGTRLTVL.

V and J are TRBV11-2 and TRBJ1-5, with 9 bases aligning to TRBD1. Germline V gene data show CDR1 as SGHAT and CDR2 as FQNNGV. CDR3 length: 15 amino acids. J was trimmed by 4 bases and V by 1 base; bases with no gene match: 2. CDR3: CASSLAGTGNQPQHF. For the CDR3, the DNA is TGTGCCAGCAGCTTAGCCGGGACAGGGAATCAGCCCCAGCATTTT.

The V call is TRBV7-9, the J call TRBJ2-5, with a weak D call TRBD1 (6 bases). The V and J ends lost 3 bases and 4 bases respectively, with 12 bases between them. CDR1 is SEHNR, CDR2 FQNEAQ, per germline (reference sequence). CDR3 length equals 14 residues. In DNA form, the CDR3 reads TGTGCCAGCAGCTTTCGACAGGCAAGAGAGACCCAGTACTTC. Translation: CASSFRQARETQYF.

The chain links TRBV7-3 to TRBJ2-3; D may be TRBD1 (6 bases). Trimming pared 5 bases from V and 5 bases from J, leaving 14 bases between. The CDR3 is made up of 14 amino acids. Germline V gene data show CDR1 as SGHTA and CDR2 as FQGTGA. CDR3 in amino acids: CASSLEGVGDTQYF. Written as DNA, the CDR3 is TGTGCCAGCAGCCTAGAGGGGGTGGGAGATACGCAGTATTTT.

The CDR3 region is CASSPGTGGARNIQYF. In DNA, the CDR3 is TGTGCCAGCAGCCCCGGGACAGGGGGCGCTCGGAACATTCAGTACTTC. This chain joins TRBV5-6 and TRBJ2-4; 12 positions agree with TRBD1. Trimming at V came to 4 bases and at J to 7 bases, leaving 9 bases not matched to a gene. The CDR3 spans 16 residues. Germline V CDR1 and CDR2: SGHDT, YYEEEE.

This sequence joins TRBV28 and TRBJ2-2; 7 positions match TRBD2. J gave up 0 bases and V 1 base, and 8 bases lay outside the gene matches. CDR1 and CDR2 from the germline V gene are MDHEN and SYDVKM. CDR3 length equals 18 residues. CDR3 region: CASSLFSQTSPNTGELFF. CDR3 nucleotide sequence: TGTGCCAGCAGTTTATTCTCCCAGACTAGCCCGAACACCGGGGAGCTGTTTTTT. Looking up the rest from reference TRBV28 and TRBJ2-2 gives the full variable domain: DVKVTQSSRYLVKRTGEKVFLECVQDMDHENMFWYRQDPGLGLRLIYFSYDVKMKEKGDIPEGYSVSREKKERFSLILESASTNQTSMYLCASSLFSQTSPNTGELFFGEGSRLTVL.

This rearrangement joins TRBV5-4 to TRBJ2-7; the match to TRBD1 covers 7 bases. Germline CDR1 reads SGHNT; CDR2 reads YYREEE (reference sequence). The V and J ends lost 5 bases and 3 bases, in that order; junction bases with no gene match: 5. CDR3 length: 13 amino acids. The CDR3 protein is CASSSRDSYEQYF. DNA for the CDR3: TGTGCCAGCAGTAGCCGGGACAGCTACGAGCAGTACTTC.

This chain links TRBV11-2 with TRBJ2-7; 8 bases align to TRBD2. Germline trimming cut 5 bases from V and 0 bases from J; bases unmatched to any gene: 6. The CDR3 has 15 amino acids. Germline CDR1 is SGHAT and CDR2 is FQNNGV. As DNA, the CDR3 is TGTGCCAGCAGCCCCCTTAGCGGGAACTCCTACGAGCAGTACTTC. It translates to CASSPLSGNSYEQYF.

Written as DNA, the CDR3 is TGTGCCAGCTCACCAGTAATGTTAGCGCAAACCTACGAGCAGTACTTC. This encodes CASSPVMLAQTYEQYF. The rearrangement links TRBV18 to TRBJ2-7; D possibly corresponds to TRBD2 (5 bases). Germline assignment: CDR1 KGHSH and CDR2 LQKENI. Trimming took off 2 bases at V and 2 bases at J, with 16 bases between the two ends. The CDR3 sequence is 16 residues long.

The table lists this clone with a count of one. The chain uses TRBV11-2 and TRBJ2-7; D is uncertain. The CDR3 spans 15 residues. Germline assignment: CDR1 SGHAT and CDR2 FQNNGV. V lost 2 bases, J lost 1 base, and 12 bases lay in between. In nucleotides, the CDR3 is TGTGCCAGCAGCTTATCCCTCGCTGGGTCCTACGAGCAGTACTTC. Translated: CASSLSLAGSYEQYF. The full variable domain, in which reference TRBV11-2 and TRBJ2-7 provide the parts outside the CDR3, is EAGVAQSPRYKIIEKRQSVAFWCNPISGHATLYWYQQILGQGPKLLIQFQNNGVVDDSQLPKDRFSAERLKGVDSTLKIQPAKLEDSAVYLCASSLSLAGSYEQYFGPGTRLTVT.

The J gene is TRBJ1-2, the V gene TRBV28; the match to TRBD1 covers 8 bases. Trimming took 5 bases from V and 5 from J; bases not matched to a gene: 7. The germline gives CDR1 MDHEN, CDR2 SYDVKM. This CDR3 is 14 amino acids long. For the CDR3, the DNA is TGTGCCAGCAGTCCTGGGACAGGACCTTATGGCTACACCTTC. Residues: CASSPGTGPYGYTF.

This rearrangement joins TRBV7-2 to TRBJ1-3; D is undetermined. V was pared by 4 bases and J by 0 bases, with 4 bases between. Germline V gene data show CDR1 as SGHTA and CDR2 as FQGNSA. The CDR3 extends over 13 amino acids. The CDR3 reads CASSSDSGNTIYF. CDR3 DNA: TGTGCCAGCAGCTCCGACTCTGGAAACACCATATATTTT.

This chain connects TRBV27 to TRBJ2-1; D remains unclear. This CDR3 contains 13 residues. The germline CDR1 and CDR2 sequences are MNHEY and SMNVEV (reference sequence). Trimming cost V 6 bases and J 14 bases, with 20 bases left between them. The CDR3 loop is CASRQRGIVFEFF. The DNA of the CDR3 is TGTGCCAGCAGACAGAGAGGTATTGTGTTCGAGTTCTTC.

V is TRBV3-1 (or the pseudogene TRBV3-2) and J is TRBJ2-7; no clear D gene. From germline, CDR1 is LGHDT and CDR2 YNNKEL (reference sequence). The CDR3 runs to 16 residues. Trimming removed 1 base from V and 5 bases from J, with 18 bases in between. The CDR3 is CASSQGLGFPSDEQYF. The CDR3 DNA reads as TGTGCCAGCAGCCAAGGGTTGGGATTCCCGAGCGACGAGCAGTACTTC.

This chain connects TRBV5-1 to TRBJ2-2, with D perhaps matching TRBD1 (5 bases). The CDR3 loop spans 15 amino acids. Trimming left V 2 bases short and J 0 bases short, with 8 bases between. Germline V gene data show CDR1 as SGHRS and CDR2 as YFSETQ. CDR3 amino acids: CASSFRTTNTGELFF. CDR3 DNA sequence: TGCGCCAGCAGCTTCCGGACAACGAACACCGGGGAGCTGTTTTTT.

This chain connects TRBV28 to TRBJ1-1; D unclear. The CDR3 totals 12 residues. Trimming removed 3 bases from V and 10 bases from J, with 12 bases in between. Germline assignment: CDR1 MDHEN and CDR2 SYDVKM. The CDR3 sequence is CASSFSRPIAFF. In nucleotides, the CDR3 is TGTGCCAGCAGTTTCAGTCGGCCGATAGCTTTCTTT.

The V gene is TRBV4-1, the J gene TRBJ1-2, with 9 bases that match TRBD1. CDR3 length: 16 amino acids. V dropped 1 base and J dropped 4; count of bases not matched to a gene: 7. Germline-derived CDR1 and CDR2 are MGHRA and YSYEKL. The CDR3 here is CASSQGYRGLGYGYTF. In nucleotides, the CDR3 is TGCGCCAGCAGCCAAGGCTACAGGGGGCTAGGCTATGGCTACACCTTC.

The J gene is TRBJ1-2, the V gene TRBV6-6; D perhaps matches TRBD1 (6 bases). The germline CDR1 and CDR2 sequences are MNHNY and SVGAGI (reference sequence). The CDR3 is 15 residues long. The V end lost 5 bases, the J end lost 4 bases, and 17 bases lay between the germline ends. The CDR3 bases are TGTGCCAGCAGTCCCCCAGGGGAAGCGACCTATGGCTACACCTTC. Translation: CASSPPGEATYGYTF.

The J gene is TRBJ1-1, the V gene TRBV19, with 7 nucleotides matching TRBD1. CDR3 length: 14 residues. CDR1 and CDR2 from the germline V gene are LNHDA and SQIVND (reference sequence). Trimming at V came to 5 bases and at J to 3 bases, leaving 6 bases not matched to a gene. The CDR3 DNA sequence: TGTGCCAGTAGTGCTGGGGACAGTTACACTGAAGCTTTCTTT. The encoded protein is CASSAGDSYTEAFF.

This clone was seen just once. The CDR3, as DNA: TGTGCCAGCAGCGCACAAAGACAGGCCGTCACTGAAGCTTTCTTT. It is translated as CASSAQRQAVTEAFF. The rearrangement links TRBV13 to TRBJ1-1; a weak D match, TRBD1 (6 bases). V lost 5 bases, J lost 4 bases, and 17 bases lay in between. Germline V lookup: CDR1 PRHDT, CDR2 FYEKMQ (reference sequence). This CDR3 is 15 amino acids long.

This clone was recorded a few times. At one end, the junction sequence differs from germline, possibly due to a read error. V and J are TRBV2 and TRBJ1-1; D is possibly TRBD1 (5 bases). The CDR3 contains 14 residues. Germline V gives CDR1 SNHLY, CDR2 FYNNEI. DNA for the CDR3: TGTGCCAGCAGTGGGAGGGGTTGGAACCCTGAAGCTTTCTTT. Amino acids: CASSGRGWNPEAFF.

The V gene is TRBV6-2 or TRBV6-3, the J gene TRBJ2-5, with D unclear. The germline V gene encodes CDR1 MNHEY and CDR2 SVGEGT. With 6 bases removed from V and 12 bases from J, the gap between germline ends came to 20 bases. The CDR3 sequence is 13 residues long. This chain's CDR3 is CASSPFSVTSEYF. As DNA, the CDR3 is TGTGCCAGCAGCCCCTTTTCGGTTACGTCGGAGTACTTC.

The chain combines TRBV4-1 with TRBJ2-2, with D tentatively TRBD2 (5 bases). In germline, CDR1 is MGHRA, CDR2 YSYEKL. V was cut by 4 bases and J by 2 bases, with 11 bases left in between. This CDR3 region has 15 residues. In DNA form, the CDR3 reads TGCGCCAGCAGCCCGGGGTCGGGAAACACCGGGGAGCTGTTTTTT. It encodes CASSPGSGNTGELFF.

The chain uses TRBV6-2 or TRBV6-3 and TRBJ2-7, with 13 bases aligning to TRBD2. J gave up 0 bases and V 4 bases, and 12 bases lay outside the gene matches. CDR1 and CDR2 from the germline V gene are MNHEY and SVGEGT. This CDR3 spans 19 amino acids. CDR3 residues: CASSSYRGLAGLSSYEQYF. CDR3 bases: TGTGCCAGCAGTTCATACCGGGGACTAGCGGGGCTCAGCTCCTACGAGCAGTACTTC.